Here is one T cell receptor (beta chain) with its context. The data were taken from a study of CD8+CD57+ T cells in acquired aplastic anemia. About the study: Sorted cells (CD4+ and CD8+) yielded DNA amounts that averaged approximately 3.2 ug.

An expansion of CD8+CD57+ cells by flow cytometry had been shown in patients chosen for sequencing. Genomic DNA served as template for TCR beta VDJ and CDR3 profiling. TCRdb redid the calling of the reads with MiXCR, one entry per CDR3 protein. The profile covers roughly 93,000 distinct CDR3 sequences, with around 70% appearing a single time and around three fifths taken by the ten largest. This CDR3 has 12 residues. V dropped 3 bases and J dropped 7 bases, with 13 bases sitting between them. Per the germline V gene, CDR1 is DFQATT and CDR2 is SNEGSKA (reference sequence). This TCR was sampled from a human donor with aplastic anemia. Sequenced input: sorted CD4+, CD8+, or CD8+CD57+ T cells (not recorded which) from PBMCs. The chain combines TRBV20-1 with TRBJ2-7; D tentatively reads TRBD1 or TRBD2 (6 bases each). Here the CDR3 DNA reads TGCAGTGCTAGCGGGGGCGTTAGGGAGCAGTACTTC. Its protein is CSASGGVREQYF.